Each of the 27 T cell receptor beta chains below was sequenced from the same sample in a study of blood T cells in healthy people across ages. A second PCR of 7 to 11 cycles used a sample-barcoded 5' primer and a J-beta primer mix. TCRdb passed the 5' RACE reads through MiXCR, listing each CDR3 protein once. The table records about 1.1 million distinct CDR3 sequences, 35% to 45% of them present only once. Sequencing input: blood. The source is a man between 18 and 35 years old in good health.

This clonotype has a handful of counts. V usage is TRBV2 and J usage is TRBJ2-3; 11 nucleotides line up with TRBD2. Germline V lookup: CDR1 SNHLY, CDR2 FYNNEI. V lost 3 bases, J lost 2 bases, and 7 bases stayed unmatched. This CDR3 spans 17 amino acids. The CDR3 nucleotides read TGTGCCAGCAGTGACTCGACTAGCGGGGTCCACACAGATACGCAGTATTTT. Translation: CASSDSTSGVHTDTQYF.

The chain combines TRBV20-1 with TRBJ1-3; no reliable D call. The CDR3 is 14 amino acids. V was shortened by 2 bases and J by 0 bases, with 8 bases between the two germline ends. Germline assignment: CDR1 DFQATT and CDR2 SNEGSKA (reference sequence). In DNA form, the CDR3 reads TGCAGTGCTAGACGGGAGTTCTCTGGAAACACCATATATTTT. This encodes CSARREFSGNTIYF.

The V and J genes are TRBV6-1 and TRBJ1-2, with TRBD1 as a possible D gene (6 bases). The CDR3 runs to 14 residues. Germline V CDR1 and CDR2: MNHNS, SASEGT. Trimming stripped 5 bases from V and 4 bases from J, with 14 bases between. For the CDR3, the DNA is TGTGCCAGCAGTTCTCAGGGGTGGACCTATGGCTACACCTTC. This sequence encodes CASSSQGWTYGYTF.

This clonotype came up a few times. The chain carries TRBV7-9 and TRBJ2-1; D is unclear. With 5 bases removed from V and 5 bases from J, the gap between germline ends came to 7 bases. The CDR3 is 12 residues long. The germline V gene encodes CDR1 SEHNR and CDR2 FQNEAQ (reference sequence). For the CDR3, the DNA is TGTGCCAGCAGCCCACGGGACAATGAGCAGTTCTTC. The encoded protein is CASSPRDNEQFF.

J is TRBJ2-3 and V is TRBV20-1; TRBD2 might be the D (5 bases). This CDR3 spans 13 amino acids. Trimming pared 6 bases from V and 2 bases from J, leaving 12 bases between. The V gene's germline CDR1 is DFQATT and CDR2 SNEGSKA (reference sequence). The chain's CDR3 is CSALTGFTDTQYF. In nucleotides, the CDR3 is TGCAGTGCCTTAACGGGGTTCACAGATACGCAGTATTTT.

The chain employs TRBV11-2 and TRBJ1-2; D gene unclear. The V gene's germline CDR1 is SGHAT and CDR2 FQNNGV. Trimming removed 1 base at V and 10 bases at J, with 13 bases between. The CDR3 spans 13 residues. CDR3 in amino acids: CASSLGPGRIYTF. The CDR3 coding sequence is TGTGCCAGCAGCTTAGGGCCCGGGAGGATCTACACCTTC.

V is TRBV11-2 and J is TRBJ2-1; D not resolved. Germline V lookup: CDR1 SGHAT, CDR2 FQNNGV. V was shortened by 0 bases and J by 1 base, with 13 bases between the two germline ends. The CDR3 spans 17 residues. The CDR3 nucleotides read TGTGCCAGCAGCTTAGAGCAGGCTAGTGGTTCCTACAATGAGCAGTTCTTC. This codes for CASSLEQASGSYNEQFF.

This chain connects TRBV27 to TRBJ2-2, with 9 bases matching TRBD2. The CDR3 consists of 15 residues. J gave up 7 bases and V 7 bases, and 10 bases lay outside the gene matches. Germline CDR1 and CDR2: MNHEY and SMNVEV (reference sequence). The CDR3 reads CASMVRLAGYGELFF. Written as DNA, the CDR3 is TGTGCCAGCATGGTTAGGCTAGCGGGGTACGGGGAGCTGTTTTTT.

This clonotype was counted a few times. This chain links TRBV28 with TRBJ2-3; TRBD2 matches 8 bases. Unmatched junction bases numbered 10, after V lost 6 bases and J lost 2 bases. Germline lookup yields CDR1 MDHEN and CDR2 SYDVKM. CDR3 length: 16 residues. CDR3 amino acids: CASRRNSGEYTDTQYF. CDR3 in DNA: TGTGCCAGCAGAAGAAATAGCGGGGAGTACACAGATACGCAGTATTTT.

As for this clonotype: A much larger clone differs by one base, so this may be a read error. The chain has TRBV20-1 and TRBJ2-3; D unresolved. The CDR3 is 14 residues long. Per the germline V gene, CDR1 is DFQATT and CDR2 is SNEGSKA (reference sequence). V lost 1 base, J lost 4 bases, and 12 bases lay in between. In nucleotides, the CDR3 is TGCAGTGCTAGAGGCGCGAAGGAGTCAGATACGCAGTATTTT. This translates into CSARGAKESDTQYF.

The CDR3 region has the DNA TGTGCCAGCAGCTTAGATACCGGGGGAGAGACCCAGTACTTC. Protein product: CASSLDTGGETQYF. The chain links TRBV7-9 to TRBJ2-4, with TRBD2 as a possible D gene (6 bases). Matching the DNA end better, TRBJ2-5 makes the J call doubtful. The length of the CDR3 is 14 residues. The germline CDR1 and CDR2 sequences are SEHNR and FQNEAQ (reference sequence).

As for this clonotype: At one boundary the junction diverges from the germline segment, which might be a read error. This sequence joins TRBV7-8 and TRBJ1-5; D is ambiguous. CDR3 length equals 15 residues. The germline V gene encodes CDR1 SGHVS and CDR2 FQNEAQ. CDR3: CASSFFPSSNQPRHF. The CDR3 region has the DNA TGTGCCAGCAGCTTTTTCCCTAGTAGCAATCAGCCCCGGCATTTT.

The rearrangement joins TRBV20-1 to TRBJ1-5, with a tentative D call TRBD1 (6 bases). The CDR3 is made up of 15 amino acids. V lost 0 bases to trimming and J lost 2 bases, with 11 bases between them. CDR1 DFQATT and CDR2 SNEGSKA come from the germline V gene (reference sequence). The CDR3 loop reads CSAREWEGGNQPQHF. The CDR3 nucleotides read TGCAGTGCTAGAGAGTGGGAGGGGGGCAATCAGCCCCAGCATTTT.

This clonotype was recorded at least ten times. The rearrangement uses TRBV7-9 and TRBJ2-1; 10 bases fit TRBD2. Germline lookup yields CDR1 SEHNR and CDR2 FQNEAQ (reference sequence). V trimming: 2 bases; J trimming: 6 bases; junction bases outside the gene matches: 4. The CDR3 runs 15 residues. In DNA, the CDR3 is TGTGCCAGCAGCTTACCGGGACTAGCGCCCAATGAGCAGTTCTTC. It translates to CASSLPGLAPNEQFF.

This clonotype was detected once. This rearrangement joins TRBV10-3 to TRBJ2-1, with 16 positions matching TRBD2. V shed 6 bases, J shed 6 bases, and the junction held 8 bases outside the gene matches. The CDR3 contains 17 residues. Germline V gene sequence: CDR1 ENHRY, CDR2 SYGVKD. The CDR3 loop reads CAISGTSGRGVVNEQFF. The CDR3 DNA reads TGTGCCATCAGCGGGACTAGCGGGAGGGGAGTGGTCAATGAGCAGTTCTTC.

This clonotype has a handful of counts. One base away lies a much larger clone, so this may be a sequencing read error. The V gene is TRBV20-1, the J gene TRBJ2-3; D possibly uses TRBD1 or TRBD2 (5 bases each). V gave up 4 bases and J gave up 4 bases, with 15 bases separating them. The CDR3 sequence is 14 residues long. Germline V gene sequence: CDR1 DFQATT, CDR2 SNEGSKA (reference sequence). This CDR3 reads CSATGRASADTQYF. The CDR3 bases are TGCAGTGCTACGGGACGAGCTTCCGCAGATACGCAGTATTTT.

The V call is TRBV29-1, the J call TRBJ1-5, with a weak D call TRBD1 (5 bases). The ends were cut back, 7 bases at V and 4 bases at J, with 14 bases in the middle. CDR3 size: 13 residues. The germline CDR1 and CDR2 sequences are SQVTM and ANQGSEA. In DNA form, the CDR3 reads TGCAGCGCACGCCGGGGGATGAATCAGCCCCAGCATTTT. Amino acid sequence: CSARRGMNQPQHF.

In its sample, this clonotype was seen a few times. The chain combines TRBV4-3 with TRBJ2-3; D could derive from TRBD1 or TRBD2 (5 bases each). The CDR3 contains 14 residues. The germline V gene has CDR1 LGHNA and CDR2 YSLEER. Deletions cut 4 bases from V and 4 bases from J, with 12 bases between. The DNA for the CDR3 is TGCGCCAGCAGCCCCGGGGACCGTGCAGATACGCAGTATTTT. Its translation: CASSPGDRADTQYF.

V usage is TRBV7-8 and J usage is TRBJ1-1; TRBD1 aligns across 8 bases. The length of the CDR3 is 13 residues. The junction had 9 bases not matched to a gene; V was cut back by 8 bases and J by 7 bases. Germline CDR1 is SGHVS and CDR2 is FQNEAQ. The CDR3 nucleotides read TGTGCCAGCGTAAAGACAGGGGTGGGTGAAGCTTTCTTT. Its protein is CASVKTGVGEAFF.

The rearrangement uses TRBV28 and TRBJ1-3; D remains ambiguous. Trimming shortened V by 5 bases and J by 1 base, and 18 bases separated the two germline ends. Per the germline V gene, CDR1 is MDHEN and CDR2 is SYDVKM. There are 17 residues in the CDR3. The CDR3 loop reads CASSPSPGLESGNTIYF. In DNA, the CDR3 is TGTGCCAGCAGTCCCTCTCCTGGCCTCGAGTCTGGAAACACCATATATTTT. The full variable domain, rest sourced from reference TRBV28 and TRBJ1-3, is DVKVTQSSRYLVKRTGEKVFLECVQDMDHENMFWYRQDPGLGLRLIYFSYDVKMKEKGDIPEGYSVSREKKERFSLILESASTNQTSMYLCASSPSPGLESGNTIYFGEGSWLTVV.

The chain carries TRBV27 and TRBJ1-1; D is ambiguous. Germline CDR1 reads MNHEY; CDR2 reads SMNVEV (reference sequence). Between the trimmed V and J ends, which lost 8 bases and 0 bases, there was a span of 7 bases. The CDR3 is 12 amino acids. As DNA, the CDR3 is TGTGCCAGCGGCAGGATGAACACTGAAGCTTTCTTT. Translated, it gives CASGRMNTEAFF.

The chain joins TRBV27 to TRBJ1-4; 8 bases align to TRBD1. The V and J ends lost 7 bases and 0 bases, in that order; junction bases with no gene match: 10. The CDR3 totals 17 residues. Germline lookup yields CDR1 MNHEY and CDR2 SMNVEV (reference sequence). The CDR3 nucleotides read TGTGCCAGCAAAGACAGGGGTGGAGGGACAACTAATGAAAAACTGTTTTTT. This sequence encodes CASKDRGGGTTNEKLFF.

With regard to this clonotype: A read error may account for a junction end that differs from germline. J is TRBJ2-3 and V is TRBV5-1; 9 bases fit TRBD1. The CDR3 extends over 16 amino acids. From germline, CDR1 is SGHRS and CDR2 YFSETQ. The CDR3 reads CASNLGQGEGGDTQYF. The CDR3 nucleotides are TGCGCCAGCAACTTGGGACAGGGTGAAGGTGGAGATACGCAGTATTTT. Full variable domain (missing parts from reference TRBV5-1 and TRBJ2-3): KAGVTQTPRYLIKTRGQQVTLSCSPISGHRSVSWYQQTPGQGLQFLFEYFSETQRNKGNFPGRFSGRQFSNSRSEMNVSTLELGDSALYLCASNLGQGEGGDTQYFGPGTRLTVL.

This clonotype was detected a few times. The chain couples TRBV12-3 or TRBV12-4 to TRBJ2-4; D uncertain. TRBJ2-5 explains the end of the DNA better; the J call may be wrong. The CDR3 contains 13 residues. The CDR3 nucleotides are TGTGCCAGCAGTTTAGGCCTAAGGCGGACCCAGTACTTC. This encodes CASSLGLRRTQYF.

The chain combines TRBV5-6 with TRBJ1-5; the D gene is possibly TRBD1 (5 bases). Germline V gene sequence: CDR1 SGHDT, CDR2 YYEEEE. The CDR3 has 16 amino acids. V lost 4 bases and J lost 1, with 15 bases in between. The CDR3 region is CASSPYGGGSNQPQHF. In nucleotides, the CDR3 is TGTGCCAGCAGCCCCTACGGGGGTGGAAGCAATCAGCCCCAGCATTTT.

V usage is TRBV28 and J usage is TRBJ2-4, with D perhaps TRBD1 (6 bases). The CDR3 is made up of 16 amino acids. Germline loops: CDR1 MDHEN, CDR2 SYDVKM. Trimming cost V 3 bases and J 2 bases, with 14 bases left between them. The CDR3 is CASSLVRGETKNIQYF. The CDR3 DNA sequence: TGTGCCAGCAGTTTGGTCAGGGGTGAGACCAAAAACATTCAGTACTTC.

The table lists this clonotype with a count of one. The CDR3 region is CASLWGEGETQYF. The CDR3 DNA sequence: TGTGCCAGCCTATGGGGGGAAGGGGAGACCCAGTACTTC. V is TRBV25-1 and J is TRBJ2-5; tentatively, D is TRBD2 (6 bases). Germline V gene lookup returns CDR1 MGHDK and CDR2 SYGVNS. V was trimmed by 8 bases and J by 5 bases, leaving 15 bases between them. This CDR3 contains 13 residues.